Listed below are T cell receptor beta chains from one sample, sequenced in a study of shared clonotypes between healthy human individuals. The repertoire was sequenced with immunoSEQ multiplex PCR; TCRdb's copy has only in-frame clones and lacks some. The sample shows some 1.1 million clones, around 77% of them seen only once. Sequenced: memory CD4+ T cells from PBMCs. The receptor source for this set is a man aged 18 to 30 in good health. Some clones in this sample may be carry-over from other donors' samples. The CDR3 runs from the conserved cysteine through the conserved F or W. A D gene is named only where the DNA matches it firmly. Clone size appears in some rows only: once, few, many, or a class for an expanded clone.

j_gene: TRBJ1-1; d_gene: NA; v_gene: TRBV5-1; abundance: once; CDR3aa: CASSLSTGLMNTEAFF; CDR3nt: TGCGCCAGCAGCTTGAGCACAGGCCTGATGAACACTGAAGCTTTCTTT
j_gene: TRBJ2-2; d_gene: TRBD1; v_gene: TRBV27; abundance: NA; CDR3aa: CASSLMGQGIPGELFF; CDR3nt: TGTGCCAGCAGTTTAATGGGACAGGGGATTCCCGGGGAGCTGTTTTTT
j_gene: TRBJ2-2; d_gene: TRBD2; v_gene: TRBV6-6; abundance: NA; CDR3aa: CASSGGTPGNGELFF; CDR3nt: TGTGCCAGCAGCGGGGGGACCCCTGGGAACGGGGAGCTGTTTTTT
j_gene: TRBJ1-2; d_gene: NA; v_gene: TRBV2; abundance: NA; CDR3aa: CASSAGSLINYGYTF; CDR3nt: TGTGCCAGCAGTGCGGGCAGCTTAATTAACTATGGCTACACCTTC
j_gene: TRBJ1-4; d_gene: NA; v_gene: TRBV6-1; abundance: few; CDR3aa: CASQDSSGAWRKLFF; CDR3nt: TGTGCCAGCCAAGACAGTTCAGGGGCATGGCGAAAACTGTTTTTT
j_gene: TRBJ2-7; d_gene: TRBD2; v_gene: TRBV18; abundance: NA; CDR3aa: CASSPQRTSGYEQYF; CDR3nt: TGTGCCAGCTCACCGCAACGGACTAGCGGCTACGAGCAGTACTTC
j_gene: TRBJ1-2; d_gene: NA; v_gene: TRBV15; abundance: NA; CDR3aa: CATSRGATGYTF; CDR3nt: TGTGCCACCAGCAGGGGGGCGACTGGCTACACCTTC
j_gene: TRBJ1-1; d_gene: NA; v_gene: TRBV9; abundance: few; CDR3aa: CASSSRTGTEAFF; CDR3nt: TGTGCCAGCAGCTCTCGCACGGGCACTGAAGCTTTCTTT
j_gene: TRBJ1-1; d_gene: NA; v_gene: TRBV29-1; abundance: NA; CDR3aa: CSGGGFSTEAFF; CDR3nt: TGCAGCGGGGGGGGATTTTCGACTGAAGCTTTCTTT
j_gene: TRBJ1-5; d_gene: NA; v_gene: TRBV5-1; abundance: many; CDR3aa: CASSPTTGNQPQHF; CDR3nt: TGCGCCAGCAGCCCTACGACGGGAAATCAGCCCCAGCATTTT
j_gene: TRBJ2-1; d_gene: NA; v_gene: TRBV7-9; abundance: NA; CDR3aa: CASSLAVVNNEQFF; CDR3nt: TGTGCCAGCAGCTTGGCGGTAGTTAACAATGAGCAGTTCTTC
j_gene: TRBJ2-2; d_gene: TRBD2; v_gene: TRBV5-1; abundance: NA; CDR3aa: CASSLVPGTSGKGTGELFF; CDR3nt: TGCGCCAGCAGCTTGGTGCCCGGGACTAGCGGGAAGGGCACCGGGGAGCTGTTTTTT
j_gene: TRBJ2-7; d_gene: NA; v_gene: TRBV11-3; abundance: NA; CDR3aa: CASSLSGLYEQYF; CDR3nt: TGTGCCAGCAGCTTGAGCGGGCTTTACGAGCAGTACTTC
j_gene: TRBJ2-5; d_gene: NA; v_gene: TRBV5-1; abundance: NA; CDR3aa: CASSFGSSQETQYF; CDR3nt: TGCGCCAGCAGCTTTGGGTCCAGCCAAGAGACCCAGTACTTC
j_gene: TRBJ2-7; d_gene: TRBD1; v_gene: TRBV6-5; abundance: NA; CDR3aa: CASRVRDSYEQYF; CDR3nt: TGTGCCAGCAGAGTCCGGGACAGCTACGAGCAGTACTTC
j_gene: TRBJ1-1; d_gene: NA; v_gene: TRBV11-1; abundance: few; CDR3aa: CASSRTGPEAFF; CDR3nt: TGTGCCAGCAGCCGCACAGGTCCTGAAGCTTTCTTT
j_gene: TRBJ2-7; d_gene: TRBD2; v_gene: TRBV14; abundance: NA; CDR3aa: CASSLLRGGRAPYEQYF; CDR3nt: TGTGCCAGCAGCCTCCTTCGAGGCGGGAGGGCCCCCTACGAGCAGTACTTC
j_gene: TRBJ2-7; d_gene: NA; v_gene: TRBV7-6; abundance: NA; CDR3aa: CASSLLGSDEQYF; CDR3nt: TGTGCCAGCAGCTTATTGGGTAGCGACGAGCAGTACTTC
j_gene: TRBJ2-1; d_gene: TRBD2; v_gene: TRBV27; abundance: NA; CDR3aa: CASSLSLVGSGRLYNEQFF; CDR3nt: TGTGCCAGCAGTTTATCCTTGGTGGGTAGCGGGAGGTTATACAATGAGCAGTTCTTC
j_gene: TRBJ2-1; d_gene: TRBD2; v_gene: TRBV7-6; abundance: few; CDR3aa: CASSLMGTSGGNEQFF; CDR3nt: TGTGCCAGCAGCTTAATGGGGACTAGCGGAGGGAATGAGCAGTTCTTC
j_gene: TRBJ2-2; d_gene: NA; v_gene: TRBV4-3; abundance: NA; CDR3aa: CASSQMAVNTGELFF; CDR3nt: TGCGCCAGCAGCCAAATGGCGGTGAACACCGGGGAGCTGTTTTTT
j_gene: TRBJ2-5; d_gene: TRBD1; v_gene: TRBV5-1; abundance: once; CDR3aa: CASSLGHRGRETQYF; CDR3nt: TGCGCCAGCAGCTTGGGCCACAGGGGCCGAGAGACCCAGTACTTC
j_gene: TRBJ1-1; d_gene: NA; v_gene: TRBV5-5; abundance: NA; CDR3aa: CASTSTRAGTEAFF; CDR3nt: TGTGCCAGCACCTCCACACGGGCGGGCACTGAAGCTTTCTTT
j_gene: TRBJ2-1; d_gene: NA; v_gene: TRBV2; abundance: NA; CDR3aa: CASRIQSSYNEQFF; CDR3nt: TGTGCCAGCAGGATACAGAGCTCCTACAATGAGCAGTTCTTC
j_gene: TRBJ2-7; d_gene: NA; v_gene: TRBV6-1; abundance: once; CDR3aa: CASSGPGTRQREQYF; CDR3nt: TGTGCCAGCAGTGGACCCGGGACAAGGCAAAGGGAGCAGTACTTC
j_gene: TRBJ1-1; d_gene: NA; v_gene: TRBV5-4; abundance: NA; CDR3aa: CASSLQGTANTEAFF; CDR3nt: TGTGCCAGCAGCTTGCAGGGCACAGCGAACACTGAAGCTTTCTTT
j_gene: TRBJ2-7; d_gene: NA; v_gene: TRBV7-6; abundance: NA; CDR3aa: CASSLGTPGGIYEQYF; CDR3nt: TGTGCCAGCAGCTTAGGGACCCCTGGGGGTATCTACGAGCAGTACTTC
j_gene: TRBJ2-7; d_gene: NA; v_gene: TRBV5-1; abundance: NA; CDR3aa: CASSRPDGSYEQYF; CDR3nt: TGCGCCAGCAGCCGCCCCGACGGATCCTACGAGCAGTACTTC
j_gene: TRBJ1-4; d_gene: NA; v_gene: TRBV28; abundance: many; CDR3aa: CASRDHGGDEKLFF; CDR3nt: TGTGCCAGCAGGGACCATGGAGGCGACGAAAAACTGTTTTTT
j_gene: TRBJ1-2; d_gene: NA; v_gene: TRBV5-8; abundance: NA; CDR3aa: CASIRGGYGYTF; CDR3nt: TGTGCCAGCATCCGTGGAGGCTATGGCTACACCTTC
j_gene: TRBJ1-3; d_gene: NA; v_gene: TRBV18; abundance: few; CDR3aa: CASSPGISPGNTIYF; CDR3nt: TGTGCCAGCTCACCCGGGATCTCCCCTGGAAACACCATATATTTT
j_gene: TRBJ2-5; d_gene: NA; v_gene: TRBV9; abundance: NA; CDR3aa: CASSVGPQGETQYF; CDR3nt: TGTGCCAGCAGCGTAGGGCCCCAGGGGGAGACCCAGTACTTC
j_gene: TRBJ2-1; d_gene: TRBD2; v_gene: TRBV4-2; abundance: NA; CDR3aa: CASSQGLAGGPSYSYNEQFF; CDR3nt: TGTGCCAGCAGCCAAGGACTAGCGGGAGGGCCCTCCTACTCCTACAATGAGCAGTTCTTC
j_gene: TRBJ2-5; d_gene: NA; v_gene: TRBV2; abundance: NA; CDR3aa: CASKEAETQYF; CDR3nt: TGTGCCAGCAAAGAGGCGGAGACCCAGTACTTC
j_gene: TRBJ1-4; d_gene: NA; v_gene: TRBV6-5; abundance: NA; CDR3aa: CASSTSGGANEKLFF; CDR3nt: NA
j_gene: TRBJ2-1; d_gene: TRBD2; v_gene: TRBV7-2; abundance: NA; CDR3aa: CASSTPGTSVLNEQFF; CDR3nt: TGTGCCAGCAGCACTCCTGGGACTAGCGTACTCAATGAGCAGTTCTTC
j_gene: TRBJ2-3; d_gene: TRBD2; v_gene: TRBV5-4; abundance: NA; CDR3aa: CASSLGLAETDTQYF; CDR3nt: TGTGCCAGCAGCTTAGGACTAGCGGAAACAGATACGCAGTATTTT
j_gene: TRBJ2-7; d_gene: NA; v_gene: TRBV27; abundance: NA; CDR3aa: CASSWKGGYEQYF; CDR3nt: TGTGCCAGCAGTTGGAAAGGGGGCTACGAGCAGTACTTC
j_gene: TRBJ2-7; d_gene: TRBD1; v_gene: TRBV5-1; abundance: NA; CDR3aa: CASSLAQGVGEQYF; CDR3nt: TGCGCCAGCAGCTTGGCTCAGGGGGTTGGCGAGCAGTACTTC
j_gene: TRBJ1-2; d_gene: NA; v_gene: TRBV27; abundance: NA; CDR3aa: CASSLTGGPGYTF; CDR3nt: TGTGCCAGCAGTCTGACCGGGGGGCCTGGCTACACCTTC
j_gene: TRBJ2-7; d_gene: NA; v_gene: TRBV19; abundance: NA; CDR3aa: CASSTRPGGTYEQYF; CDR3nt: TGTGCCAGTAGTACCCGACCCGGCGGAACCTACGAGCAGTACTTC
j_gene: TRBJ2-1; d_gene: NA; v_gene: TRBV7-7; abundance: NA; CDR3aa: CASSPRDPGEQFF; CDR3nt: TGTGCCAGCAGCCCCCGGGACCCAGGGGAGCAGTTCTTC
j_gene: TRBJ1-2; d_gene: NA; v_gene: TRBV19; abundance: NA; CDR3aa: CASMGYDYGYTF; CDR3nt: TGTGCCAGTATGGGGTACGACTATGGCTACACCTTC
j_gene: TRBJ2-5; d_gene: TRBD2; v_gene: TRBV10-3; abundance: few; CDR3aa: CAISSSGPSETQYF; CDR3nt: TGTGCCATCAGTAGTAGCGGGCCCTCCGAGACCCAGTACTTC
j_gene: TRBJ2-3; d_gene: NA; v_gene: TRBV7-9; abundance: NA; CDR3aa: CASSPGGGAGAGTDTQYF; CDR3nt: TGTGCCAGCAGCCCCGGCGGGGGCGCTGGGGCCGGCACAGATACGCAGTATTTT
j_gene: TRBJ2-2; d_gene: TRBD1; v_gene: TRBV2; abundance: NA; CDR3aa: CASSKQGAGDTGELFF; CDR3nt: TGTGCCAGCAGTAAACAGGGGGCAGGAGACACCGGGGAGCTGTTTTTT
j_gene: TRBJ1-2; d_gene: NA; v_gene: TRBV20-1; abundance: NA; CDR3aa: CSARKGFGYTF; CDR3nt: TGCAGTGCTAGAAAGGGTTTCGGCTACACCTTC
j_gene: TRBJ2-5; d_gene: TRBD1; v_gene: TRBV5-6; abundance: NA; CDR3aa: CASSFPGQASQETQYF; CDR3nt: TGTGCCAGCAGCTTCCCGGGACAGGCCTCCCAAGAGACCCAGTACTTC
j_gene: TRBJ2-3; d_gene: NA; v_gene: TRBV7-3; abundance: NA; CDR3aa: CASSFEGTDTQYF; CDR3nt: TGTGCCAGCAGCTTCGAGGGTACAGATACGCAGTATTTT
j_gene: TRBJ1-2; d_gene: TRBD1; v_gene: TRBV5-4; abundance: NA; CDR3aa: CASSRGGQASSGYTF; CDR3nt: TGTGCCAGCAGCCGGGGGGGACAGGCTTCCTCAGGCTACACCTTC